Shown below are 30 T cell receptor beta chains from a single sample sequenced in a study of blood T cell repertoires in COVID-19. Sequencing used immunoSEQ multiplex PCR; TCRdb keeps in-frame clones, though not all of them. The table shows roughly 480,000 clones, with roughly nine tenths occurring only once. Sequencing was done on a sample of peripheral blood. Source of these receptors: a man aged 18 to 29 with COVID-19, enrolled during active disease.

The count of this clone is one. This sequence joins TRBV2 and TRBJ2-1; 11 bases fit TRBD2. The CDR3 length is 15 residues. Germline CDR1 reads SNHLY; CDR2 reads FYNNEI. Germline trimming cut 5 bases from V and 4 bases from J; bases unmatched to any gene: 4. This CDR3 reads CASSQGLAGYNEQFF. The CDR3 DNA sequence: TGTGCCAGCAGTCAAGGACTAGCGGGTTACAATGAGCAGTTCTTC.

The chain recombines TRBV23-1 with TRBJ1-5, with 8 bases identical to TRBD1. TRBV23-1 is classed as an ORF, of uncertain function. The CDR3 contains 15 residues. V lost 3 bases and J lost 3; bases outside the gene matches: 4. The CDR3 is CASSHPGQDNQPQHF. DNA for the CDR3: TGCGCCAGCAGTCATCCGGGACAGGACAATCAGCCCCAGCATTTT.

The chain employs TRBV27 and TRBJ2-7, with D unresolved. The CDR3 loop spans 13 amino acids. The V gene lost 5 bases and the J gene lost 7 bases, with 15 bases spanning the gap. Germline loops: CDR1 MNHEY, CDR2 SMNVEV (reference sequence). CDR3 in DNA: TGTGCCAGCAGTCCCCCCGATAGAAGAGAGCAGTACTTC. Protein sequence: CASSPPDRREQYF.

This chain links TRBV13 with TRBJ1-2, with D unclear. V was cut by 5 bases and J by 4 bases, with 17 bases left in between. CDR3 length: 15 residues. From germline, CDR1 is PRHDT and CDR2 FYEKMQ (reference sequence). DNA for the CDR3: TGTGCCAGCAGCGAAAACCAGCTAGACCCCTATGGCTACACCTTC. It is translated as CASSENQLDPYGYTF.

CDR3 DNA: TGTGCCAGCAGCCCTGCCTGGGCCGGAAACACCATATATTTT. It codes for CASSPAWAGNTIYF. V is TRBV7-9 and J is TRBJ1-3, with D uncertain. The CDR3 covers 14 residues. CDR1 SEHNR and CDR2 FQNEAQ come from the germline V gene (reference sequence). V was trimmed by 5 bases and J by 4 bases, leaving 12 bases between them.

The J gene is TRBJ1-1, the V gene TRBV9, with 9 bases that match TRBD1. V trimming: 3 bases; J trimming: 0 bases; junction bases outside the gene matches: 12. The CDR3 is made up of 18 amino acids. Per the germline V gene, CDR1 is SGDLS and CDR2 is YYNGEE. The CDR3 here is CASSGVPGQGLMNTEAFF. In DNA form, the CDR3 reads TGTGCCAGCAGCGGCGTACCGGGACAGGGACTTATGAACACTGAAGCTTTCTTT.

The rearrangement links TRBV3-1 (or the pseudogene TRBV3-2) to TRBJ2-7; 8 bases agree with TRBD2. Germline V gene data show CDR1 as LGHDT and CDR2 as YNNKEL (reference sequence). The CDR3 sequence is 14 residues long. Unmatched junction bases numbered 5, after V lost 4 bases and J lost 3 bases. CDR3 nucleotides: TGTGCCAGCAGCCCCGGACTAGCAGGCTACGAGCAGTACTTC. Translated: CASSPGLAGYEQYF.

This clone appeared once. The V and J genes are TRBV25-1 and TRBJ2-5; the match to TRBD1 covers 7 bases. V lost 7 bases to trimming and J lost 4 bases; unmatched junction nucleotides: 12. Germline CDR1 MGHDK, CDR2 SYGVNS. The CDR3 runs to 15 residues. CDR3 sequence: CASKGNRGGPETQYF. CDR3 DNA sequence: TGTGCCAGCAAGGGCAACAGGGGTGGGCCAGAGACCCAGTACTTC.

Comment on this clone: Additional DNA sequences in this sample encode the identical CDR3. V gene TRBV19 combines with J gene TRBJ1-3; no clear D. Germline values: CDR1 LNHDA, CDR2 SQIVND (reference sequence). V lost 5 bases, J lost 0 bases, and 5 bases lay in between. CDR3 length equals 13 residues. CDR3 loop: CASSWASGNTIYF. The CDR3 DNA reads TGTGCCAGTAGTTGGGCCTCTGGAAACACCATATATTTT.

This rearrangement joins TRBV5-4 to TRBJ1-1; possible D gene TRBD1, 5 bases. V was trimmed by 0 bases and J by 6 bases, leaving 12 bases between them. Germline V gene data show CDR1 as SGHNT and CDR2 as YYREEE (reference sequence). This CDR3 region has 14 residues. CDR3 loop: CASSLAGGGAEAFF. The CDR3 coding sequence is TGTGCCAGCAGCTTGGCCGGGGGGGGTGCTGAAGCTTTCTTT. Variable domain in full (rest from reference TRBV5-4 and TRBJ1-1): ETGVTQSPTHLIKTRGQQVTLRCSSQSGHNTVSWYQQALGQGPQFIFQYYREEENGRGNFPPRFSGLQFPNYSSELNVNALELDDSALYLCASSLAGGGAEAFFGQGTRLTVV.

This chain connects TRBV7-9 to TRBJ1-1, with 10 bases fitting TRBD1. The V and J ends lost 5 bases and 8 bases, in that order; junction bases with no gene match: 8. This CDR3 comprises 14 residues. Per the germline V gene, CDR1 is SEHNR and CDR2 is FQNEAQ (reference sequence). Written as DNA, the CDR3 is TGTGCCAGCAGCCCCCGACAGGGGGCTGCGGAAGCTTTCTTT. Protein sequence: CASSPRQGAAEAFF.

The chain combines TRBV29-1 with TRBJ1-1; D is uncertain. Germline V CDR1 and CDR2: SQVTM, ANQGSEA. Deletions cut 4 bases from V and 1 base from J, with 16 bases between. The CDR3 contains 15 residues. CDR3 residues: CSVVFEEFRNTEAFF. The DNA for the CDR3 is TGCAGCGTTGTTTTCGAGGAATTTAGGAACACTGAAGCTTTCTTT.

This clone was seen a single time. No conserved phenylalanine or tryptophan ends this CDR3, so it is likely a read error. The chain couples TRBV14 to TRBJ1-6; D perhaps matches TRBD1 (6 bases). Germline assignment: CDR1 SGHDN and CDR2 FVKESK. V lost 2 bases and J 4 bases, leaving 9 bases between the germline ends. There are 15 residues in the CDR3. CDR3 sequence (DNA): TGTGCCAGCAGCCAAACCGGGACATATAATTCACCCCTCCACCTT. It is translated as CASSQTGTYNSPLHL.

This chain links TRBV5-4 with TRBJ2-3, with 14 bases matching TRBD2. The V gene's germline CDR1 is SGHNT and CDR2 YYREEE (reference sequence). There are 16 residues in the CDR3. V shed 2 bases, J shed 5 bases, and the junction held 4 bases outside the gene matches. In DNA form, the CDR3 reads TGTGCCAGCAGCTTCAGACTAGCGGGGGGGCGAGATACGCAGTATTTT. It translates to CASSFRLAGGRDTQYF.

The gene calls are TRBV15 and TRBJ2-7, with 9 bases matching TRBD2. The germline gives CDR1 LNHNV, CDR2 YYDKDF (reference sequence). V lost 0 bases and J lost 5; bases outside the gene matches: 11. This CDR3 spans 17 amino acids. Here the CDR3 reads CATSRDRLPSGDDEQYF. In DNA form, the CDR3 reads TGTGCCACCAGCAGAGATCGGTTGCCTAGCGGGGATGACGAGCAGTACTTC.

The V call is TRBV10-3, the J call TRBJ2-1; maybe TRBD2 (6 bases). The CDR3 loop spans 12 amino acids. Germline V gives CDR1 ENHRY, CDR2 SYGVKD. The V end was cut by 3 bases, the J end by 9 bases, with 9 bases between. Here the CDR3 reads CAISDLAREQFF. The DNA of the CDR3 is TGTGCCATCAGTGACCTAGCGCGTGAGCAGTTCTTC.

The chain carries TRBV7-8 and TRBJ1-4; a weak D match, TRBD1 (6 bases). The CDR3 loop spans 18 amino acids. CDR1 and CDR2 (germline): SGHVS, FQNEAQ. V was trimmed by 1 base and J by 0 bases, leaving 15 bases between them. CDR3 bases: TGTGCCAGCAGCTTAGTGCTTGGGGGCGCAGCAACTAATGAAAAACTGTTTTTT. This encodes CASSLVLGGAATNEKLFF.

Many counts were recorded for this clone. CDR3: CASSLMSGPLRNNEQFF. CDR3 in DNA: TGTGCCAGCAGCTTAATGAGCGGACCCCTTAGAAACAATGAGCAGTTCTTC. The rearrangement joins TRBV7-3 to TRBJ2-1, with D possibly being TRBD2 (5 bases). The CDR3 has 17 residues. V lost 1 base and J 5 bases, leaving 18 bases between the germline ends. Germline V gene sequence: CDR1 SGHTA, CDR2 FQGTGA.

The chain employs TRBV5-1 and TRBJ2-2, with 8 positions matching TRBD2. This CDR3 has 17 amino acids. The germline CDR1 and CDR2 sequences are SGHRS and YFSETQ. V trimming: 4 bases; J trimming: 2 bases; junction bases outside the gene matches: 10. The CDR3 protein is CASSPTFSGGNTGELFF. CDR3 DNA: TGCGCCAGCAGCCCTACCTTCAGCGGGGGTAACACCGGGGAGCTGTTTTTT.

This clone appeared a few times. This sequence joins TRBV27 and TRBJ1-2; 7 nucleotides line up with TRBD1. The CDR3 is 14 residues long. The V gene end was trimmed by 6 bases and the J gene end by 4 bases; junction bases not matched to a gene: 8. Germline CDR1 and CDR2: MNHEY and SMNVEV (reference sequence). The CDR3 DNA reads as TGTGCCAGCAGCGACAGGGCGGGTCGCTATGGCTACACCTTC. Encoded protein: CASSDRAGRYGYTF.

The chain is built from TRBV9 and TRBJ2-2; the match to TRBD1 covers 7 bases. The CDR3 sequence is 15 residues long. J was trimmed by 6 bases and V by 2 bases; bases with no gene match: 7. Germline V gives CDR1 SGDLS, CDR2 YYNGEE. The CDR3 DNA reads as TGTGCCAGCAGCGTCGGACAGGTTAGGGCCGGGGAGCTGTTTTTT. Protein product: CASSVGQVRAGELFF.

This clone is a singleton in its sample. CDR3 coding DNA: TGTGCCAGCAGCTTGTTCTTTGGGGCCAACGTCCTGACTTTC. Protein: CASSLFFGANVLTF. The chain couples TRBV5-6 to TRBJ2-6; unclear D gene. The CDR3 covers 14 residues. Trimming pared 1 base from V and 3 bases from J, leaving 5 bases between. The germline V gene encodes CDR1 SGHDT and CDR2 YYEEEE.

J is TRBJ2-4 and V is TRBV27; the match to TRBD1 covers 8 bases. J was trimmed by 3 bases and V by 5 bases; bases with no gene match: 12. This CDR3 is built from 17 residues. Germline loops: CDR1 MNHEY, CDR2 SMNVEV (reference sequence). CDR3 bases: TGTGCCAGCAGTCCCCGGACAGGGTTGGTTGTCAAAAACATTCAGTACTTC. Encoded protein: CASSPRTGLVVKNIQYF.

The V and J genes are TRBV19 and TRBJ2-3, with 9 bases aligning to TRBD2. Germline V CDR1 and CDR2: LNHDA, SQIVND (reference sequence). The CDR3 totals 17 residues. The trim removed 1 base at V and 5 bases at J, leaving 10 bases unmatched. This CDR3 is CASSIVAGGPKGDTQYF. CDR3 DNA sequence: TGTGCCAGTAGTATAGTTGCGGGGGGGCCTAAGGGAGATACGCAGTATTTT.

As to this clone: Additional DNA sequences in this sample encode the identical CDR3. The chain recombines TRBV6-4 with TRBJ2-2; no reliable D call. V was shortened by 6 bases and J by 1 base, with 6 bases between the two germline ends. This CDR3 spans 13 amino acids. Germline CDR1 and CDR2: MRHNA and SNTAGT. CDR3 protein: CASSPGNTGELFF. In nucleotides, the CDR3 is TGTGCCAGCAGCCCCGGGAACACCGGGGAGCTGTTTTTT.

V is TRBV7-8 and J is TRBJ2-1; 13 bases agree with TRBD2. This CDR3 comprises 17 residues. Germline V CDR1 and CDR2: SGHVS, FQNEAQ. V shed 0 bases and J 8 bases; nucleotides not matched to a gene: 7. The CDR3 is CASSLAQLAGGPDEQFF. The CDR3 nucleotides read TGTGCCAGCAGCTTAGCGCAACTAGCGGGGGGGCCGGATGAGCAGTTCTTC.

The chain carries TRBV7-3 and TRBJ2-2; 9 bases are shared with TRBD2. There are 15 residues in the CDR3. The junction had 4 bases not matched to a gene; V was cut back by 5 bases and J by 3 bases. Germline V lookup: CDR1 SGHTA, CDR2 FQGTGA. CDR3 DNA sequence: TGTGCCAGCAGCAATAGCGGGAGCGACACCGGGGAGCTGTTTTTT. Protein sequence: CASSNSGSDTGELFF.

The V and J genes are TRBV7-3 and TRBJ2-2; D uncertain. The CDR3 consists of 14 residues. Germline-derived CDR1 and CDR2 are SGHTA and FQGTGA. V lost 4 bases to trimming and J lost 1 base, with 7 bases between them. CDR3 in amino acids: CASSSHLNTGELFF. DNA of the CDR3: TGTGCCAGCAGCTCCCACTTGAACACCGGGGAGCTGTTTTTT.

V usage is TRBV27 and J usage is TRBJ1-1; D not certain. The germline V and J ends were trimmed by 5 bases and 3 bases, with 10 bases remaining between them. CDR3 size: 13 residues. The V gene's germline CDR1 is MNHEY and CDR2 SMNVEV (reference sequence). The CDR3 sequence: CASSPLGDTEAFF. The CDR3 DNA reads as TGTGCCAGCAGTCCCTTGGGCGACACTGAAGCTTTCTTT.

CDR3 loop: CASSVWGQGNQPQHF. The CDR3 nucleotides read TGTGCCAGCAGCGTTTGGGGGCAGGGAAATCAGCCCCAGCATTTT. J is TRBJ1-5 and V is TRBV5-8, with D possibly matching TRBD1 (6 bases). From germline, CDR1 is SGHTS and CDR2 YDEGEE. V lost 4 bases, J lost 4 bases, and 15 bases lay in between. The CDR3 contains 15 residues.